These 5 T cell receptor beta chains originate from one sample sequenced in a study of blood T cell repertoires in COVID-19. The repertoire was sequenced with immunoSEQ multiplex PCR; TCRdb's copy has only in-frame clones and lacks some. The profile covers 210,000 or so clones, with more than 70% appearing a single time and under 4.5% taken by the ten largest. What was sequenced was PBMCs or T cells enriched from blood (not recorded which). Receptors originate from a man aged 25-45 years with acute COVID-19.

This clone was detected only once. This chain joins TRBV7-9 and TRBJ1-1, with 8 positions matching TRBD1. Unmatched junction bases numbered 9, after V lost 5 bases and J lost 4 bases. The germline gives CDR1 SEHNR, CDR2 FQNEAQ (reference sequence). This CDR3 has 15 amino acids. The CDR3 loop is CASSRDRGGSTEAFF. The CDR3 coding sequence is TGTGCCAGCAGCCGTGACAGGGGAGGAAGCACTGAAGCTTTCTTT.

V is TRBV6-5 and J is TRBJ1-1; possibly TRBD1 for D (5 bases). The V gene lost 1 base and the J gene lost 10 bases, with 10 bases spanning the gap. Germline V lookup: CDR1 MNHEY, CDR2 SVGAGI. CDR3 length: 12 amino acids. Here the CDR3 reads CASSYLGEGAFF. The CDR3 DNA reads TGTGCCAGCAGTTACTTGGGGGAGGGAGCTTTCTTT.

The chain links TRBV28 to TRBJ1-1; no reliable D call. Trimming removed 3 bases at V and 6 bases at J, with 8 bases between. CDR3 length equals 12 residues. Germline lookup yields CDR1 MDHEN and CDR2 SYDVKM. The CDR3 loop reads CASSLRVAEAFF. The CDR3 coding sequence is TGTGCCAGCAGTTTGAGGGTGGCTGAAGCTTTCTTT.

The genes are TRBV5-1 and TRBJ2-5; maybe TRBD1 (6 bases). The CDR3 has 19 amino acids. CDR1 and CDR2 (germline): SGHRS, YFSETQ. Trimming removed 4 bases from V and 1 base from J, with 26 bases in between. CDR3 DNA: TGCGCCAGCAGCATTCGAATGCAACAAATCGGGACATCCCAAGAGACCCAGTACTTC. It is translated as CASSIRMQQIGTSQETQYF.

J is TRBJ1-5 and V is TRBV6-4; the match to TRBD1 covers 9 bases. CDR1 and CDR2 from the germline V gene are MRHNA and SNTAGT. The CDR3 totals 15 residues. The junction had 7 bases not matched to a gene; V was cut back by 6 bases and J by 4 bases. The CDR3 protein is CASRDTDRGNQPQHF. The CDR3 region has the DNA TGTGCCAGCAGAGATACCGACAGGGGGAATCAGCCCCAGCATTTT.